The 23 T cell receptor beta chains reported below all come from one sample, sequenced in a study of identical twins. TCRdb processed the 5' RACE reads anew with MiXCR; each CDR3 protein has one entry. This sample has about 470,000 distinct CDR3 sequences, with 24% found just once. These data were also filed under a second study, of T cells expressing NK-cell markers.

Sequencing was performed on CD4+ T cells sorted from blood. These TCRs come from a woman between 18 and 29 years old in good health.

The table lists this clonotype with a few counts. This chain links TRBV5-6 with TRBJ1-6; D gene uncertain. Germline CDR1 SGHDT, CDR2 YYEEEE. V was trimmed by 0 bases and J by 8 bases, leaving 3 bases between them. The CDR3 consists of 12 residues. The CDR3 nucleotides are TGTGCCAGCAGCTTGGGATATTCACCCCTCCACTTT. Translating gives CASSLGYSPLHF.

In this sample, this clonotype turned up a few times. The rearrangement uses TRBV20-1 and TRBJ2-4, with D unclear. Per germline, CDR1 DFQATT and CDR2 SNEGSKA (reference sequence). V shed 5 bases and J shed 2 bases, with 10 bases lying between them. This CDR3 contains 13 residues. The CDR3 loop reads CSAPSSPKNIQYF. Here the CDR3 DNA reads TGCAGTGCTCCGTCGTCCCCCAAAAACATTCAGTACTTC.

The chain employs TRBV6-2 or TRBV6-3 and TRBJ2-1; 8 nucleotides agree with TRBD2. The CDR3 runs 15 residues. The J segment lost 0 bases and the V segment lost 7 bases, leaving 5 bases of the junction unmatched. Looked up from germline, CDR1 is MNHEY and CDR2 is SVGEGT. The CDR3 DNA follows: TGTGCCAGCATATCGGGGGGGAGCTCCTACAATGAGCAGTTCTTC. This sequence encodes CASISGGSSYNEQFF.

This clonotype has more than one count but fewer than ten. This chain links TRBV20-1 with TRBJ2-5; D is undetermined. The CDR3 is 11 amino acids. V lost 3 bases to trimming and J lost 2 bases, with 4 bases between them. CDR1 and CDR2 from the germline V gene are DFQATT and SNEGSKA (reference sequence). CDR3 residues: CSAREQETQYF. The CDR3 DNA is TGCAGTGCTAGGGAACAAGAGACCCAGTACTTC.

The chain uses TRBV7-2 and TRBJ2-1; possibly TRBD2 for D (5 bases). Germline CDR1 is SGHTA and CDR2 is FQGNSA. V was shortened by 5 bases and J by 4 bases, with 15 bases between the two germline ends. The CDR3 is 15 amino acids. The CDR3 sequence: CASSTGVSVYNEQFF. CDR3 sequence (DNA): TGTGCCAGCAGCACCGGGGTTAGCGTGTACAATGAGCAGTTCTTC. Filled out from reference TRBV7-2 and TRBJ2-1, the complete variable domain reads GAGVSQSPSNKVTEKGKDVELRCDPISGHTALYWYRQSLGQGLEFLIYFQGNSAPDKSGLPSDRFSAERTGGSVSTLTIQRTQQEDSAVYLCASSTGVSVYNEQFFGPGTRLTVL.

This clonotype was detected only a few times. The genes are TRBV5-1 and TRBJ2-6, with D possibly being TRBD1 (5 bases). Germline V lookup: CDR1 SGHRS, CDR2 YFSETQ. CDR3 length: 17 residues. Trimming shortened V by 4 bases and J by 0 bases, and 14 bases separated the two germline ends. This CDR3 reads CASSRTQVPSGANVLTF. The CDR3 coding sequence is TGCGCCAGCAGCAGGACACAGGTTCCCTCTGGGGCCAACGTCCTGACTTTC.

V is TRBV7-9 and J is TRBJ1-1; a possible D gene is TRBD1 (6 bases). Germline V gene sequence: CDR1 SEHNR, CDR2 FQNEAQ (reference sequence). Trimming shortened V by 5 bases and J by 4 bases, and 17 bases separated the two germline ends. The CDR3 spans 15 residues. The CDR3, as DNA: TGTGCCAGCAGCACAGGGCAGGCGGGGGGCACTGAAGCTTTCTTT. Translated: CASSTGQAGGTEAFF.

V and J are TRBV2 and TRBJ2-7, with 7 bases that match TRBD1. J lost 0 bases, V lost 6 bases, and 8 bases had no gene match. CDR1 and CDR2 (germline): SNHLY, FYNNEI. This CDR3 is 15 amino acids long. The CDR3 sequence: CASSDRVWDSYEQYF. CDR3 bases: TGTGCCAGCAGCGACAGGGTCTGGGACTCCTACGAGCAGTACTTC.

In the case of this clonotype: Its ends do not fully match the called genes, so a read error is possible. The gene calls are TRBV7-2 and TRBJ2-3; no clear D gene. This CDR3 has 15 residues. Germline loops: CDR1 SGHTA, CDR2 FQGNSA. CDR3 bases: TGTGCCAGCAGCTTAGATTTGGGTATGTCTAGGCGGCCACACTTT. Translating it yields CASSLDLGMSRRPHF.

V usage is TRBV6-5 and J usage is TRBJ2-7; TRBD1 matches 11 bases. This CDR3 has 14 amino acids. Germline assignment: CDR1 MNHEY and CDR2 SVGAGI. With V trimmed by 3 bases and J by 7 bases, 5 bases remained unmatched. CDR3 loop: CASSYGQGAREQYF. Written as DNA, the CDR3 is TGTGCCAGCAGTTATGGACAGGGGGCTCGAGAGCAGTACTTC.

This chain uses TRBV20-1 with TRBJ1-3, with unresolved D. The CDR3 totals 12 residues. Per the germline V gene, CDR1 is DFQATT and CDR2 is SNEGSKA (reference sequence). With 2 bases removed from V and 5 bases from J, the gap between germline ends came to 7 bases. The CDR3 spells CSARSDRNTIYF. DNA for the CDR3: TGCAGTGCTAGATCCGACCGAAACACCATATATTTT.

This clonotype was detected only a few times. V is TRBV30 and J is TRBJ2-7, with D unclear. Germline lookup yields CDR1 GTSNPN and CDR2 SVGIG (reference sequence). This CDR3 comprises 11 residues. V was clipped by 2 bases and J by 4 bases, with 6 bases between them. CDR3 DNA: TGTGCCTGGAGTCTCCAGTACGAGCAGTACTTC. Its translation: CAWSLQYEQYF.

There are a few counts of this clonotype. The chain links TRBV29-1 to TRBJ2-1; D not resolved. CDR3 size: 13 residues. Deletions cut 4 bases from V and 1 base from J, with 8 bases between. Germline V CDR1 and CDR2: SQVTM, ANQGSEA. DNA of the CDR3: TGCAGCGTTGTGCTGGGTTCCTACAATGAGCAGTTCTTC. The encoded protein is CSVVLGSYNEQFF.

The CDR3 nucleotides are TGTGCCTGGAGTGTAGGCGGACTCACCTACAATGAGCAGTTCTTC. Translated, it gives CAWSVGGLTYNEQFF. The chain recombines TRBV30 with TRBJ2-1; D possibly corresponds to TRBD2 (5 bases). The CDR3 consists of 15 residues. The ends were cut back, 0 bases at V and 2 bases at J, with 11 bases in the middle. Germline assignment: CDR1 GTSNPN and CDR2 SVGIG (reference sequence).

The chain employs TRBV19 and TRBJ1-1; D might be TRBD1 (5 bases). Germline-derived CDR1 and CDR2 are LNHDA and SQIVND (reference sequence). Between the trimmed V and J ends, which lost 8 bases and 1 base, there was a span of 14 bases. The CDR3 totals 14 residues. The CDR3 is CASLVGGWNTEAFF. CDR3 DNA sequence: TGTGCCAGTTTGGTCGGGGGTTGGAACACTGAAGCTTTCTTT. Supplemented by reference TRBV19 and TRBJ1-1, the full variable domain reads DGGITQSPKYLFRKEGQNVTLSCEQNLNHDAMYWYRQDPGQGLRLIYYSQIVNDFQKGDIAEGYSVSREKKESFPLTVTSAQKNPTAFYLCASLVGGWNTEAFFGQGTRLTVV.

CDR3 protein: CSARGREGRYTGELFF. CDR3 nucleotides: TGCAGTGCTAGAGGACGGGAGGGCCGATACACCGGGGAGCTGTTTTTT. The chain is built from TRBV20-1 and TRBJ2-2, with 8 bases aligning to TRBD2. CDR1 and CDR2 (germline): DFQATT, SNEGSKA (reference sequence). There are 16 residues in the CDR3. Germline trimming cut 1 base from V and 3 bases from J; bases unmatched to any gene: 7.

This clonotype has ten or more counts. The chain is built from TRBV5-1 and TRBJ2-1; the match to TRBD2 covers 11 bases. V lost 3 bases, J lost 4 bases, and 9 bases stayed unmatched. In germline, CDR1 is SGHRS, CDR2 YFSETQ. The CDR3 contains 17 residues. CDR3 sequence reads: CASSSGLTSGGYNEQFF. The CDR3 nucleotides read TGCGCCAGCAGCTCCGGCCTAACTAGCGGGGGATACAATGAGCAGTTCTTC.

V usage is TRBV12-3 or TRBV12-4 and J usage is TRBJ1-2; 9 bases match TRBD1. The V gene end was trimmed by 7 bases and the J gene end by 8 bases; junction bases not matched to a gene: 14. This CDR3 is 15 amino acids long. This CDR3 reads CASTPGSGTGYGYTF. CDR3 DNA sequence: TGTGCCAGCACCCCCGGGTCAGGGACAGGGTACGGCTACACCTTC.

This clonotype showed up just a few times. This sequence joins TRBV20-1 and TRBJ2-3, with 7 bases identical to TRBD2. Germline CDR1 is DFQATT and CDR2 is SNEGSKA (reference sequence). V lost 1 base, J lost 0 bases, and 10 bases stayed unmatched. The CDR3 is 17 residues long. CDR3 loop: CSARGNRGVSSTDTQYF. CDR3 in DNA: TGCAGTGCTAGAGGAAATCGGGGGGTATCTAGCACAGATACGCAGTATTTT.

The rearrangement links TRBV9 to TRBJ2-2, with D possibly being TRBD2 (5 bases). Per the germline V gene, CDR1 is SGDLS and CDR2 is YYNGEE. Trimming removed 1 base at V and 3 bases at J, with 10 bases between. The CDR3 runs 15 residues. The CDR3 nucleotides are TGTGCCAGCAGCGTAAGAGGGAGCGACACCGGGGAGCTGTTTTTT. This translates into CASSVRGSDTGELFF. Filled out from reference TRBV9 and TRBJ2-2, the complete variable domain reads DSGVTQTPKHLITATGQRVTLRCSPRSGDLSVYWYQQSLDQGLQFLIQYYNGEERAKGNILERFSAQQFPDLHSELNLSSLELGDSALYFCASSVRGSDTGELFFGEGSRLTVL.

This clonotype was recorded a few times. The V gene is TRBV24-1, the J gene TRBJ2-7; 8 nucleotides agree with TRBD1. With 4 bases clipped from V and 5 bases from J, the junction kept 9 bases outside the gene matches. The CDR3 runs 15 residues. CDR1 KGHDR and CDR2 SFDVKD come from the germline V gene. CDR3 loop: CATSDSRTGFNEQYF. CDR3 coding DNA: TGTGCCACCAGTGACTCCCGGACAGGGTTTAACGAGCAGTACTTC.

This clonotype has just a few counts. J is TRBJ1-1 and V is TRBV20-1, with TRBD1 matching 7 bases. The V gene end was trimmed by 4 bases and the J gene end by 3 bases; junction bases not matched to a gene: 14. Germline loops: CDR1 DFQATT, CDR2 SNEGSKA (reference sequence). This CDR3 region has 16 residues. This CDR3 reads CSAKDSKKGGDTEAFF. CDR3 bases: TGCAGTGCTAAGGACAGCAAAAAAGGGGGCGACACTGAAGCTTTCTTT.

As concerns this clonotype: A clone one base away is much larger, so this may be a read error. The CDR3 ends on some other residue instead of the conserved phenylalanine or tryptophan, so this is likely a read error. This chain joins TRBV13 and TRBJ1-4; no clear D. Trimming took 3 bases from V and 7 from J, leaving 9 bases between them. Looked up from germline, CDR1 is PRHDT and CDR2 is FYEKMQ (reference sequence). The CDR3 has 13 residues. The CDR3 protein is CASSFGQSEKLFS. DNA for the CDR3: TGTGCCAGCAGCTTTGGTCAGTCTGAAAAACTGTTTTCT.